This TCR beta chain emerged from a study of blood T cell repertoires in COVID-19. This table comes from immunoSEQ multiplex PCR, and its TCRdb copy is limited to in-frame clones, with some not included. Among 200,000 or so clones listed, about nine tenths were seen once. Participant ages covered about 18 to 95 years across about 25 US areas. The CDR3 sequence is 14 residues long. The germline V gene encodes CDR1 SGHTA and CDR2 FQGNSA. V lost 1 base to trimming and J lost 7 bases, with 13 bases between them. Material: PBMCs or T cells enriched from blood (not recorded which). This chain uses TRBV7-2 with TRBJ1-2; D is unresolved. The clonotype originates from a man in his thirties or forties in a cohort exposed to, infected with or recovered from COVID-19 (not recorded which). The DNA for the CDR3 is TGTGCCAGCAGCTTAGGTGGAGGCCTGGGTGGCTACACCTTC. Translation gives CASSLGGGLGGYTF. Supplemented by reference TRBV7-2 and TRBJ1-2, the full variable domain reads GAGVSQSPSNKVTEKGKDVELRCDPISGHTALYWYRQSLGQGLEFLIYFQGNSAPDKSGLPSDRFSAERTGGSVSTLTIQRTQQEDSAVYLCASSLGGGLGGYTFGSGTRLTVV.